This is a list of T cell receptor beta chains from one sample in a study of T cell repertoires in cytomegalovirus infection. TCRdb reprocessed the reads via MiXCR and lists one record per CDR3 protein. The sample lists 650,000 to 850,000 distinct CDR3 sequences, about 28% occurring once. Their antigens remain unidentified. Specimen: cultured CD8+ T cells from PBMCs, collected from culture after CMV antigen stimulation. Source of these receptors: a human donor in good health (CMV status not recorded). Some clones in this sample may be carry-over from other donors' samples. CDR3s include the opening cysteine and the closing phenylalanine or tryptophan. The D gene is left open where the match is weak. The size entry is marked missing in some rows and otherwise reads once, few, many or a size class.

-	TRBV13	TRBJ2-7	TRBD1	TGTGCCAGCAGCTCGGGACAGGACTACTACGAGCAGTACTTC	CASSSGQDYYEQYF
many	TRBV7-2	TRBJ2-5	-	TGTGCCAGCAGCTTCCGGGACAACCAAGAGACCCAGTACTTC	CASSFRDNQETQYF
-	TRBV24-1	TRBJ1-1	-	TGTGCCACCAGTGACCCCGCAGGGCCTGAAGCTTTCTTT	CATSDPAGPEAFF
-	TRBV19	TRBJ1-5	-	TGTGCCTGCAACGCATATAGCAATCAGCCCCAGCATTTT	CACNAYSNQPQHF
-	TRBV4-3	TRBJ2-5	-	TGCGCCAGCAGCCAAGATGCCCGCGTTCAAGAGACCCAGTACTTC	CASSQDARVQETQYF
few	TRBV12-5	TRBJ1-5	TRBD1	TGTGCTAGTGGCGAACCCGGGACAGCAAATCAGCCCCAGCATTTT	CASGEPGTANQPQHF
few	TRBV24-1	TRBJ1-2	TRBD1	TGTGCCACCAGTGATCTACAGGGGGGCTATGGCTACACCTTC	CATSDLQGGYGYTF
few	TRBV10-3	TRBJ1-1	-	TGTGCCATCAGTGACTCCGGGAGGGGGAACACTGAAGCTTTCTTT	CAISDSGRGNTEAFF
-	TRBV4-1	TRBJ2-7	-	TGCGCCAGCAGCCCTGCCGGGGCGAACTCCTACGAGCAGTACTTC	CASSPAGANSYEQYF
-	TRBV29-1	TRBJ2-5	-	TGCAGCGTTCCAAGGGGGAGTGGGACCCAGTACTTC	CSVPRGSGTQYF
few	TRBV7-9	TRBJ2-5	-	TGTGCCAGCAGCTTAGGAGGAGCCAGGGGGGCTTTGTACCAAGAGACCCAGTACTTC	CASSLGGARGALYQETQYF
-	TRBV6-2/TRBV6-3	TRBJ2-3	-	TGTGCCAGCAGTTACTCGACAGGCATTGGCACAGATACGCAGTATTTT	CASSYSTGIGTDTQYF
many	TRBV7-6	TRBJ2-1	TRBD2	TGTGCCAGCAGTCCCCGGGGGGGTGATGAGCAGTTCTTC	CASSPRGGDEQFF
-	TRBV19	TRBJ1-1	-	TGTGCCAGTAAGATCGGGAACACTGAAGCTTTCTTT	CASKIGNTEAFF
few	TRBV7-8	TRBJ2-2	-	TGTGCCGCGGTGAACACCGGGGAGCTGTTTTTT	CAAVNTGELFF
-	TRBV19	TRBJ2-1	TRBD1	TGTGCCAGTAGTGTAAATACCGGGACAGGGGAACGGAATGAGCAGTTCTTC	CASSVNTGTGERNEQFF
-	TRBV4-1	TRBJ1-1	-	TGCGCCAGCAGCCAAGGTCCCCCGGACACAGATAGCACTGAAGCTTTCTTT	CASSQGPPDTDSTEAFF
-	TRBV27	TRBJ1-2	-	TGTGCCAGCAGAAGTGGGGGGGGCTACTATGGCTACACCTTC	CASRSGGGYYGYTF
-	TRBV4-1	TRBJ2-1	TRBD1	TGCGCCAGCAGCCAAGGACAGGGCACCTACAATGAGCAGTTCTTC	CASSQGQGTYNEQFF
-	TRBV27	TRBJ1-3	-	TGTGCCAGCAGCCAAAGCATATTTGGAAACACCATATATTTT	CASSQSIFGNTIYF
few	TRBV6-1	TRBJ2-7	-	TGTGCCACCACGGGGGAACCCTCCTACGAGCAGTACTTC	CATTGEPSYEQYF
few	TRBV6-8	TRBJ1-6	TRBD1	TGTGCCAGCAGCCCCCGGGACAGGTCGAGATCACCCCTCCACTTT	CASSPRDRSRSPLHF
-	TRBV25-1	TRBJ2-2	-	TGTGCCAGCAGTGAATATTTCGTCCGGGACCCTTCGTTAAGAGGGGAGCTGTTTTTT	CASSEYFVRDPSLRGELFF
-	TRBV27	TRBJ2-1	TRBD2	TGTGCCAGCAGTCCATCAGCGGGGGAGCAGTTCTTC	CASSPSAGEQFF
few	TRBV11-3	TRBJ2-3	TRBD2	TGTGCCAGCAGCCTTAGCGGGTCTTACACAGATACGCAGTATTTT	CASSLSGSYTDTQYF
-	TRBV6-1	TRBJ2-2	-	TGTGCCAGCTCTAACCTTGGGGACACCACTATCACCGGGGAGCTGTTTTTT	CASSNLGDTTITGELFF
-	TRBV4-2	TRBJ2-3	TRBD2	TGTGCCAGCAGCCAATCTAGCGGAACCACAGATACGCAGTATTTT	CASSQSSGTTDTQYF
many	TRBV7-8	TRBJ1-1	-	TGTGCCAGCAGCTTAAGAGTTGGCGAAGCTTTCTTT	CASSLRVGEAFF
-	TRBV5-6	TRBJ1-5	-	TGTGCCAGCAGCTTGGGAAGGGGACTTCGACAGCCCCAGCATTTT	CASSLGRGLRQPQHF
many	TRBV7-2	TRBJ2-1	TRBD1	TGTGCCAGCAGCTTAGGCCAGGGGGTCTACAATGAGCAGTTCTTC	CASSLGQGVYNEQFF
many	TRBV7-2	TRBJ1-5	-	TGTGCCAGCAGCTCATTATTCGAGGGGCGAGGACAGCCCCAGCATTTT	CASSSLFEGRGQPQHF
few	TRBV20-1	TRBJ2-2	TRBD2	TGCAGTGCTAGATTACTAGCGGGGGGGCCCGGGGAGCTGTTTTTT	CSARLLAGGPGELFF
-	TRBV19	TRBJ2-3	TRBD2	TGTGCCAGTAGTATCCAGCGGGGGAGTGGCGCAGATACGCAGTATTTT	CASSIQRGSGADTQYF
-	TRBV24-1	TRBJ2-3	TRBD2	TGTGCCACCAGTGACCCCGGACTAGCGGGAGGCCCAGATACGCAGTATTTT	CATSDPGLAGGPDTQYF
few	TRBV19	TRBJ2-2	-	TGTGCCAGTAGTGTTGGGGGGCCGATTGGGGAGCTGTTTTTT	CASSVGGPIGELFF
-	TRBV6-1	TRBJ2-1	-	TGTGCCACCCCGGGGCTTCCTACTGGAAATGAGCAGTTCTTC	CATPGLPTGNEQFF
-	TRBV6-2/TRBV6-3	TRBJ1-2	-	TGTGCCAGCAGTTACCCGGACCCAAACTATGGCTACACCTTC	CASSYPDPNYGYTF
-	TRBV20-1	TRBJ2-1	TRBD2	TGCAGTGAGCGGGGGCGCCAGGTACATGAGCAGTTCTTC	CSERGRQVHEQFF
few	TRBV7-8	TRBJ1-1	-	TGTGCCAGCAGCTCCCTGACAGCGAACACTGAAGCTTTCTTT	CASSSLTANTEAFF
many	TRBV7-3	TRBJ2-1	-	TGTGCCAGCAGCGACCCGGGGACTCCCAGCTCCTACAATGAGCAGTTCTTC	CASSDPGTPSSYNEQFF
few	TRBV6-5	TRBJ1-4	TRBD1	TGTGCCAGCAGGTCCCCAGAACAGGGGAATGAAAAACTGTTTTTT	CASRSPEQGNEKLFF
-	TRBV11-3	TRBJ2-3	TRBD2	TGTGCCAGCAGCCAGGGAGGACTAGCGGGGGTCACAGATACGCAGTATTTT	CASSQGGLAGVTDTQYF
few	TRBV7-9	TRBJ2-7	TRBD1	TGTGCCAGCAGCGCAAGGACAGGGGGTAACCACGAGCAGTACTTC	CASSARTGGNHEQYF
-	TRBV28	TRBJ1-5	-	TGTGCCAGCAGTTCAAACCGCCAGGGCAGACAGCCCCAGCATTTT	CASSSNRQGRQPQHF